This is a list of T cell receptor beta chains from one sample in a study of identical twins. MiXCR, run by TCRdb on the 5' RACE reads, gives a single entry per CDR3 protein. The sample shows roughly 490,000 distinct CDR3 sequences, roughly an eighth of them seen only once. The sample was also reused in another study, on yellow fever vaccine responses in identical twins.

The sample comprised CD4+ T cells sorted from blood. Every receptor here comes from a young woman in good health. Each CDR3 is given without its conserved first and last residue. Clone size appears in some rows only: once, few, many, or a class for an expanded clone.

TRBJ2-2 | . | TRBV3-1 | ASSPISRELF
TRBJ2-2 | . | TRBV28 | ASSPIPFSGRGELF
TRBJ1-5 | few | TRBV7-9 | ASSLENGPQH
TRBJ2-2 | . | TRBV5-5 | ASSLGVWAPNTGELF
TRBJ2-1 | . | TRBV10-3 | AISIQAGVYNEQF
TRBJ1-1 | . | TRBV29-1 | SVDLASGGAF
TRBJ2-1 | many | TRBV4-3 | ASSQDGLVGYNEQF
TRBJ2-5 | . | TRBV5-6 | ASNDKFTGLAFLQETQY
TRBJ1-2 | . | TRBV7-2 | ASSLAPNYGYT
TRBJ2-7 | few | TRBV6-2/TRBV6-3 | ATTPNGLAGSVQY
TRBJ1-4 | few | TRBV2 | ASGSQPGGEKLF
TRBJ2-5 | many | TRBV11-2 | ASSFSGGGETQY
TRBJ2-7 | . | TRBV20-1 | SATGLIGSYEQY
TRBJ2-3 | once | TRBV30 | AWSHWTGDKDTQY
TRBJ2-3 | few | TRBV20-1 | SAGDRKRSTDTQY
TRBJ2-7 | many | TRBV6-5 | ASSKGYEQY
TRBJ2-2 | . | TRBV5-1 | ASSMQGSGELF